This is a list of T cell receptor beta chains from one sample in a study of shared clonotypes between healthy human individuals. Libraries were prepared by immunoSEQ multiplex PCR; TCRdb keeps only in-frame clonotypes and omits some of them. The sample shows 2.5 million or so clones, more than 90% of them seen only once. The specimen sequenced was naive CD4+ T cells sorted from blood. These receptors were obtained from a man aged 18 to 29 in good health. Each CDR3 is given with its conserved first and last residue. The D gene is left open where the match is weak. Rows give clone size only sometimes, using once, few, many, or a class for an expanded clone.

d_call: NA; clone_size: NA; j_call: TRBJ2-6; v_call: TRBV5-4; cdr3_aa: CASSLAWASGANVLTF; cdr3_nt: TGTGCCAGCAGCTTGGCCTGGGCCTCTGGGGCCAACGTCCTGACTTTC
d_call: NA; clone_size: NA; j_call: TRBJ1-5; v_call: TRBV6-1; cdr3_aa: CASSRSGWLNQPQHF; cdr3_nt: TGTGCCAGCAGCCGCTCGGGGTGGCTAAATCAGCCCCAGCATTTT
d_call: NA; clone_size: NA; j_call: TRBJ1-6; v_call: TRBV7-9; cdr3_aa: CASSLGNHQNSYNSPLHF; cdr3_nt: TGTGCCAGCAGCTTAGGTAACCACCAAAACTCCTATAATTCACCCCTCCACTTT
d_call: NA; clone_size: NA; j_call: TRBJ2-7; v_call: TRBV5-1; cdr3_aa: CASSLGLDFYEQYF; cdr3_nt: TGCGCCAGCAGCTTGGGGCTAGACTTCTACGAGCAGTACTTC
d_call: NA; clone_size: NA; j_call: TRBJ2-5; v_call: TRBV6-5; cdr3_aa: CASSQTQETQYF; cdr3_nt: TGTGCCAGCAGTCAGACCCAAGAGACCCAGTACTTC
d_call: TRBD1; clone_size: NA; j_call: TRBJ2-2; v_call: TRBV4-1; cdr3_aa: CASSRGQGGTGELFF; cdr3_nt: TGCGCCAGCAGCCGCGGACAGGGGGGGACCGGGGAGCTGTTTTTT
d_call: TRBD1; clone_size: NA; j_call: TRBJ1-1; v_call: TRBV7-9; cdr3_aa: CASSTSGTGTSEAFF; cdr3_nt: TGTGCCAGCAGCACGTCCGGGACAGGGACTTCTGAAGCTTTCTTT
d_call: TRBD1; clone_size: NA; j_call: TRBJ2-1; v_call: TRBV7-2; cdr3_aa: CASRRTGTYNEQFF; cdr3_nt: TGTGCCAGCAGACGGACAGGGACCTACAATGAGCAGTTCTTC
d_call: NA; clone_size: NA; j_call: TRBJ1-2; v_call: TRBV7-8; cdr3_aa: CASSLYVSRQGNYGGYTF; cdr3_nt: TGTGCCAGCAGCTTATACGTGAGTCGGCAGGGGAACTATGGAGGCTACACCTTC
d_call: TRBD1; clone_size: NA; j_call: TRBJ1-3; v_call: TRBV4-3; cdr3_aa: CASSPRDREGNTIYF; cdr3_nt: TGCGCCAGCAGCCCCCGGGACAGGGAGGGAAACACCATATATTTT
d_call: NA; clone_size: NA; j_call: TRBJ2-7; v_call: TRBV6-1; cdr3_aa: CASSEGAYEQYF; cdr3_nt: TGTGCCTCCTCAGAAGGGGCCTACGAGCAGTACTTC
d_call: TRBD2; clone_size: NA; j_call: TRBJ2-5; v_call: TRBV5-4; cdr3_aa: CASHREFTSGGDTQYF; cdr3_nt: TGTGCCAGCCACCGAGAGTTCACTAGCGGGGGGGATACCCAGTACTTC
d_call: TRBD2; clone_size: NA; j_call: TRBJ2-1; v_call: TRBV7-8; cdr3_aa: CASSLGLAGGTGWSEQFF; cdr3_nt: TGTGCCAGCAGCTTAGGACTAGCGGGAGGGACGGGTTGGAGTGAGCAGTTCTTC
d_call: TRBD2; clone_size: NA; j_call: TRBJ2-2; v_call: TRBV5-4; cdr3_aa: CASTLGLAGVSNTGELFF; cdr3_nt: TGTGCCAGCACCTTGGGACTAGCGGGAGTTTCGAACACCGGGGAGCTGTTTTTT
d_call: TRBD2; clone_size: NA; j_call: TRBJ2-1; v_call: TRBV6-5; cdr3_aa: CASRTGTSGRNEQFF; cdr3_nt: TGTGCCAGCAGAACGGGGACTAGCGGGAGAAATGAGCAGTTCTTC
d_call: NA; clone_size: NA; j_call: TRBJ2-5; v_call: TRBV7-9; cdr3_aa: CASRVGKQETQYF; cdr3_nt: TGTGCCAGCAGAGTGGGAAAACAAGAGACCCAGTACTTC
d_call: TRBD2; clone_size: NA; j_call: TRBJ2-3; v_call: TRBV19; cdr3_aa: CASSRAGALTDTQYF; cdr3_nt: TGTGCCAGTAGTAGAGCGGGGGCCCTCACAGATACGCAGTATTTT
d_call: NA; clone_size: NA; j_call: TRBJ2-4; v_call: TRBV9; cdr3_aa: CASSVGGVAKNIQYF; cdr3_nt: TGTGCCAGCAGCGTGGGGGGAGTAGCCAAAAACATTCAGTACTTC
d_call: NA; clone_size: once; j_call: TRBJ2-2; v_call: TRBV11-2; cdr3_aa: CASSLVASATGELFF; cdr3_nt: TGTGCCAGCAGCTTAGTCGCTAGCGCAACCGGGGAGCTGTTTTTT
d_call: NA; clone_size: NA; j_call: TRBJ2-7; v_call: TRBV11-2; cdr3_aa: CASSALPGSSYEQYF; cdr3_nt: TGTGCCAGCAGCGCACTGCCTGGAAGCTCCTACGAGCAGTACTTC
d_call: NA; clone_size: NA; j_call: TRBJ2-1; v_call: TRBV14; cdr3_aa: CASSQDRSGEQFF; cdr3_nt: TGTGCCAGCAGCCAAGACCGTAGCGGTGAGCAGTTCTTC
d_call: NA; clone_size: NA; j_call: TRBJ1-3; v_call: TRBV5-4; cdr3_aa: CASSLGGETGNTIYF; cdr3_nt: TGTGCCAGCAGCTTGGGGGGTGAAACAGGAAACACCATATATTTT
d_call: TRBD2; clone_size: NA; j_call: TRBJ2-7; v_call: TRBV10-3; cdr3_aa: CAISQLAGSTYEQYF; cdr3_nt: TGTGCCATCAGTCAACTAGCGGGAAGCACCTACGAGCAGTACTTC
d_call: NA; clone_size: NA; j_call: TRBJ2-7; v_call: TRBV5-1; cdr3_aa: CASSFNGQGYEQYF; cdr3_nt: TGCGCCAGCAGCTTCAACGGGCAGGGCTACGAGCAGTACTTC
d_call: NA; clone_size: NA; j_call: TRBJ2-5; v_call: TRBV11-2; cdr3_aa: CASSPLAGPLGETQYF; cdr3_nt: TGTGCCAGCAGCCCCCTCGCCGGGCCCTTGGGAGAGACCCAGTACTTC